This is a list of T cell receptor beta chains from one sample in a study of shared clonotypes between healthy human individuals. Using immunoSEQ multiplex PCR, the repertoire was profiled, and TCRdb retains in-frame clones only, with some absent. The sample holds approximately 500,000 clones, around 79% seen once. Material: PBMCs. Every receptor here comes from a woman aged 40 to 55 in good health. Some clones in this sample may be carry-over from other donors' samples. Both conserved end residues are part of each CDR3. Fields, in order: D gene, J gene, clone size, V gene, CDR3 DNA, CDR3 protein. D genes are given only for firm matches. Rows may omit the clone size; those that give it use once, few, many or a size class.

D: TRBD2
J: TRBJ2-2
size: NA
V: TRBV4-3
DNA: TGCGCCAGCAGCCCGACTTGGTTGCGGGAGGGGGACACCGGGGAGCTGTTTTTT
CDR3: CASSPTWLREGDTGELFF

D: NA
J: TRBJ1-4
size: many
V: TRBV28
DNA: TGTGCCAGCAGTCGAGTTGCAACTAATGAAAAACTGTTTTTT
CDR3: CASSRVATNEKLFF

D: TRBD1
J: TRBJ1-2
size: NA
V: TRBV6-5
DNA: TGTGCCAGCAGTTACCGAACAGGGGGCGTGGGCTACACCTTC
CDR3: CASSYRTGGVGYTF

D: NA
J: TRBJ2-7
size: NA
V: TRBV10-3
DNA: TGTGCCATCAGTGAGTCGAGCATGGACTACGAGCAGTACTTC
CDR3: CAISESSMDYEQYF

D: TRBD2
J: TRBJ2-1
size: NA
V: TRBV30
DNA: TGTGCCTGGAGCGACGGGAGGGCCCACTACAATGAGCAGTTCTTC
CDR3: CAWSDGRAHYNEQFF

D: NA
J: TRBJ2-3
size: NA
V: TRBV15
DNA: TGTGCCACCAGCAGAGATCAGCGGGGCACAGATACGCAGTATTTT
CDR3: CATSRDQRGTDTQYF

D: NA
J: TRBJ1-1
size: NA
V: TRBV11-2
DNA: TGTGCCAGCAGCCACGGGGGGGTCACTGAAGCTTTCTTT
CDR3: CASSHGGVTEAFF

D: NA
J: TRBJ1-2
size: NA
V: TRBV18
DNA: TGTGCCAGCTCACCACAGGGCAGCCGGGCAGGGGCCTATGGCTACACCTTC
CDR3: CASSPQGSRAGAYGYTF

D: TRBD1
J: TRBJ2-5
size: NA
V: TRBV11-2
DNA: TGTGCCAGCAGCCCGACAGGGACAAGGGAGACCCAGTACTTC
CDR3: CASSPTGTRETQYF

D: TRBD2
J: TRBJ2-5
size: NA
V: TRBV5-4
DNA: TGTGCCAGCAGCTTGGAACTAGCGGGCCGAGGAGAGACCCAGTACTTC
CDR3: CASSLELAGRGETQYF

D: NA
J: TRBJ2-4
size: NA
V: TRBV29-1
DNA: TGCAGCGGGGGACCTAAGGGAAACATTCAGTACTTC
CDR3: CSGGPKGNIQYF

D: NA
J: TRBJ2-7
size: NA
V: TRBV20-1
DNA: TGCAGTGCTAGATCGGGGTACGAGCAGTACTTC
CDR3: CSARSGYEQYF

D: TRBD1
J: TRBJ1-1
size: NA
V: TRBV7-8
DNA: TGTGCCAGCAGCTCCCAGGGACAGGCCGCTGAAGCTTTCTTT
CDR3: CASSSQGQAAEAFF

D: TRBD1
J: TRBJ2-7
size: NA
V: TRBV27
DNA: TGTGCCAGCAGTCCGGACAGGGGACCAGGTTACGAGCAGTACTTC
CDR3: CASSPDRGPGYEQYF

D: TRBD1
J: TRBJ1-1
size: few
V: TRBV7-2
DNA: TGTGCCAGCAGCTTACAGGGGGGTGACACTGAAGCTTTCTTT
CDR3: CASSLQGGDTEAFF

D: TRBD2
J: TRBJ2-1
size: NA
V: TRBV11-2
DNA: TGTGCCAGCAGCCCCAGGGGTAGCGGGAGATTCAATGAGCAGTTCTTC
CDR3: CASSPRGSGRFNEQFF

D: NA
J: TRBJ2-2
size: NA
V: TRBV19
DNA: TGTGCCAGTAGTGCCAACAAGGCCGGGGAGCTGTTTTTT
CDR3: CASSANKAGELFF

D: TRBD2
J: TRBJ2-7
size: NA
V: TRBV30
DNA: TGTGCCTGGAGTGTTCAGGGACTAATCTACGAGCAGTACTTC
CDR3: CAWSVQGLIYEQYF

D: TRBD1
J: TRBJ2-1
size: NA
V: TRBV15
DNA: TGTGCCACCAGCAGAGCCGGGACAGGGGGGTACAATGAGCAGTTCTTC
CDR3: CATSRAGTGGYNEQFF

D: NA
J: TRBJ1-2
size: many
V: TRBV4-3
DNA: TGCGCCAGCAGCCAAGACAGGAGTAACTATGGCTACACCTTC
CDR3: CASSQDRSNYGYTF

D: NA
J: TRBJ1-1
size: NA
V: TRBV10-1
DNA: TGCGCCAGCAGTGCAGGAGGCGTCACTGAAGCTTTCTTT
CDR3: CASSAGGVTEAFF

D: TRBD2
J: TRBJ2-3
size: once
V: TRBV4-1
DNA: TGCGCCAGCAGTTTTACTAGCGGGATCAGGTTCGGGCAGTATTTT
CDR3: CASSFTSGIRFGQYF

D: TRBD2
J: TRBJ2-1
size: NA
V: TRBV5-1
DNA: TGCGCCAGCAGCTTCAGCGGGGGCTCCTACAATGAGCAGTTCTTC
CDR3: CASSFSGGSYNEQFF

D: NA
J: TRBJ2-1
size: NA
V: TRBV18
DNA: TGTGCCAGCTCGGCGTCCGGGCGTCCGAATGAGCAGTTCTTC
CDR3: CASSASGRPNEQFF

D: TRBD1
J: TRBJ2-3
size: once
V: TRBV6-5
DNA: TGTGCCAGCAGTTACTCACAGGGGACAGATACGCAGTATTTT
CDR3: CASSYSQGTDTQYF

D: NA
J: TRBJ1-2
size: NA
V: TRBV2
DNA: TGTGCCAGCAGTAAGGACAGCGTCTATGGCTACACCTTC
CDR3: CASSKDSVYGYTF

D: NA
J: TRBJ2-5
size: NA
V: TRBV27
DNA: TGTGCCAGCAGTGAAAATTGGGCGACAGCCCAAGAGACCCAGTACTTC
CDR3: CASSENWATAQETQYF

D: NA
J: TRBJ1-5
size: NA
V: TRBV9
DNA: TGTGCCAGCAGCGCCGGAACCAATCAGCCCCAGCATTTT
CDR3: CASSAGTNQPQHF

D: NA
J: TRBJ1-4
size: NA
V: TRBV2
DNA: TGTGCCAGCAAAGGGGAAGAAAAACTGTTTTTT
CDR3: CASKGEEKLFF

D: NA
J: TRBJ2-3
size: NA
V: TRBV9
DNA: TGTGCCAGCAGTGACCTCAGGGGTGCAGATACGCAGTATTTT
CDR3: CASSDLRGADTQYF

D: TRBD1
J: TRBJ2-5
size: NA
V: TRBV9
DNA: TGTGCCAGCAGCGTATCCCCGGGACAGTCCCTTTCGACCCAGTACTTC
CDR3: CASSVSPGQSLSTQYF

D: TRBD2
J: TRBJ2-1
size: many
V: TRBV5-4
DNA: TGTGCCAGCAGCGGGACTAGCTCCTACAATGAGCAGTTCTTC
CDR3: CASSGTSSYNEQFF

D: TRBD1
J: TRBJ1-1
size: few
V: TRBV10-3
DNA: TGTGCCCATAAGGGGGCAGGGCTGAACACTGAAGCTTTCTTT
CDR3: CAHKGAGLNTEAFF

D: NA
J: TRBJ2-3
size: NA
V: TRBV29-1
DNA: TGCAGCGTTGATGGAGGGGGCGGCACAGATACGCAGTATTTT
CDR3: CSVDGGGGTDTQYF

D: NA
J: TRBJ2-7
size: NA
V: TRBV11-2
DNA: TGTGCCAGCAGCGCCACCCCCGAGCAGTACTTC
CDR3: CASSATPEQYF

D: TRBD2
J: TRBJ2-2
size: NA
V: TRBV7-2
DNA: TGTGCCAGCAGGAGACTAGCGACCGGGGAGCTGTTTTTT
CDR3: CASRRLATGELFF

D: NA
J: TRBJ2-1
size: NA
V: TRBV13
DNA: TGTGCCAGCAGACTAACCCAAACCGGGAGCCCCGGTCAGGAGCAGTTCTTC
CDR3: CASRLTQTGSPGQEQFF

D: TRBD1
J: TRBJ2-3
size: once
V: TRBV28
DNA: TGTGCCAGCAGTTCCCTCTTGACAGGGAGACCAGATACGCAGTATTTT
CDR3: CASSSLLTGRPDTQYF

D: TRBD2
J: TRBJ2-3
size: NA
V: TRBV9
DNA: TGTGCCAGCAGCGTAGCTCCAAGGACTAGCGGGAGAGTCACAGATACGCAGTATTTT
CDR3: CASSVAPRTSGRVTDTQYF

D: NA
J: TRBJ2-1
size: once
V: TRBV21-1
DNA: TGTGCCAGCAGCCCCCGAGAGAAGGTCAGCTCCTACAATGAGCAGTTCTTC
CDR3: CASSPREKVSSYNEQFF

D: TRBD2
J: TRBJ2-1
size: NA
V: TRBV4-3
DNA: TGCGCCAGCAGCCAAGATCTTAGCGGGAGTATGTACAATGAGCAGTTCTTC
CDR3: CASSQDLSGSMYNEQFF

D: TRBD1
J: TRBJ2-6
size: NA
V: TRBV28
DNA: TGTGCCAGCAGTATCAGGGGGCCTAGCTCTGGGGCCAACGTCCTGACTTTC
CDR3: CASSIRGPSSGANVLTF